Listed below are T cell receptor beta chains from one sample, sequenced in a study of T cells in Graves' hyperthyroidism and ophthalmopathy. A single record per CDR3 protein comes from TCRdb applying MiXCR to the multiplex PCR reads. The data show around 99,000 distinct CDR3 sequences, approximately 15% seen once. Source material: blood. These receptors originate from a woman aged 50 to 60 with Graves' hyperthyroidism. CDR3s include the opening cysteine and the closing phenylalanine or tryptophan. A D gene is named only where the DNA matches it firmly. A row's size may be missing; if present it is once, few, many or a size class.

j_gene: TRBJ2-5
abundance: many
d_gene: TRBD1
v_gene: TRBV29-1
CDR3aa: CSVEDPLDRDQETQYF
CDR3nt: TGCAGCGTTGAAGACCCTTTGGACAGGGATCAAGAGACCCAGTACTTC

j_gene: TRBJ1-1
abundance: many
d_gene: -
v_gene: TRBV4-1
CDR3aa: CASSQAGAMTEAFF
CDR3nt: TGCGCCAGCAGCCAAGCAGGGGCTATGACTGAAGCTTTCTTT

j_gene: TRBJ2-1
abundance: many
d_gene: -
v_gene: TRBV20-1
CDR3aa: CSARAPLSGNYNEQFF
CDR3nt: TGCAGTGCTAGAGCCCCCCTTAGCGGAAACTACAATGAGCAGTTCTTC

j_gene: TRBJ1-6
abundance: few
d_gene: -
v_gene: TRBV30
CDR3aa: CAWTLDKGPLHF
CDR3nt: TGTGCCTGGACGCTGGATAAGGGACCCCTCCACTTT

j_gene: TRBJ1-5
abundance: few
d_gene: TRBD1
v_gene: TRBV5-1
CDR3aa: CASSLEGQGGQPQHF
CDR3nt: TGCGCCAGCAGCCTCGAGGGACAGGGAGGCCAGCCCCAGCATTTT

j_gene: TRBJ2-5
abundance: -
d_gene: -
v_gene: TRBV2
CDR3aa: CASSEGEETQYF
CDR3nt: TGTGCCAGCAGTGAAGGTGAAGAGACCCAGTACTTC

j_gene: TRBJ2-1
abundance: many
d_gene: -
v_gene: TRBV27
CDR3aa: CASSSRTNTLPYNEQFF
CDR3nt: TGTGCCAGCAGTTCGAGAACTAATACCCTTCCCTACAATGAGCAGTTCTTC

j_gene: TRBJ1-2
abundance: -
d_gene: -
v_gene: TRBV7-2
CDR3aa: CASSYAGQPYGYTF
CDR3nt: TGTGCCAGCAGCTATGCCGGGCAGCCCTATGGCTACACCTTC

j_gene: TRBJ2-1
abundance: many
d_gene: TRBD2
v_gene: TRBV3-1
CDR3aa: CASSRISGSSYNEQFF
CDR3nt: TGTGCCAGCAGCCGGATCAGCGGGAGCTCCTACAATGAGCAGTTCTTC

j_gene: TRBJ1-1
abundance: -
d_gene: TRBD1
v_gene: TRBV7-9
CDR3aa: CASSYRTGSNTEAFF
CDR3nt: TGTGCCAGCAGCTACCGGACAGGTTCGAACACTGAAGCTTTCTTT

j_gene: TRBJ2-6
abundance: many
d_gene: TRBD1
v_gene: TRBV2
CDR3aa: CASSWDRATVLTF
CDR3nt: TGTGCCAGCAGTTGGGACAGGGCAACCGTCCTGACTTTC

j_gene: TRBJ2-2
abundance: many
d_gene: -
v_gene: TRBV6-1
CDR3aa: CASSQRLTNTGELFF
CDR3nt: TGTGCCAGCAGTCAGAGATTAACGAACACCGGGGAGCTGTTTTTT

j_gene: TRBJ1-2
abundance: many
d_gene: TRBD1
v_gene: TRBV29-1
CDR3aa: CSVEGQDNYGYTF
CDR3nt: TGCAGCGTGGAGGGACAGGATAACTATGGCTACACCTTC

j_gene: TRBJ2-1
abundance: many
d_gene: TRBD2
v_gene: TRBV19
CDR3aa: CASSLAGTSYNEQFF
CDR3nt: TGTGCCAGTAGCCTAGCGGGAACGTCCTACAATGAGCAGTTCTTC

j_gene: TRBJ2-3
abundance: few
d_gene: -
v_gene: TRBV20-1
CDR3aa: CSARGASGTDTQYF
CDR3nt: TGCAGTGCTAGGGGGGCCAGCGGCACAGATACGCAGTATTTT

j_gene: TRBJ2-5
abundance: many
d_gene: TRBD1
v_gene: TRBV28
CDR3aa: CASRPRDRQETQYF
CDR3nt: TGTGCCAGCAGGCCCCGGGACAGACAAGAGACCCAGTACTTC

j_gene: TRBJ2-3
abundance: many
d_gene: -
v_gene: TRBV14
CDR3aa: CASSQDPAGSSTDTQYF
CDR3nt: TGTGCCAGCAGCCAAGATCCCGCAGGGTCTAGCACAGATACGCAGTATTTT

j_gene: TRBJ2-5
abundance: once
d_gene: TRBD2
v_gene: TRBV2
CDR3aa: CASRLAGGPKETQYF
CDR3nt: TGTGCCAGCAGACTAGCGGGAGGGCCAAAAGAGACCCAGTACTTC

j_gene: TRBJ2-1
abundance: many
d_gene: TRBD2
v_gene: TRBV3-1
CDR3aa: CASSQLAGGPNEQFF
CDR3nt: TGTGCCAGCAGCCAACTAGCGGGAGGGCCCAATGAGCAGTTCTTC

j_gene: TRBJ2-7
abundance: many
d_gene: TRBD2
v_gene: TRBV28
CDR3aa: CASIVSGGSYEQYF
CDR3nt: TGTGCCAGCATAGTTAGCGGGGGCTCCTACGAGCAGTACTTC

j_gene: TRBJ1-1
abundance: many
d_gene: -
v_gene: TRBV5-1
CDR3aa: CASSLRMLNTEAFF
CDR3nt: TGCGCCAGCAGCTTGCGTATGCTGAACACTGAAGCTTTCTTT

j_gene: TRBJ1-1
abundance: few
d_gene: -
v_gene: TRBV27
CDR3aa: CASSFWGNTEAFF
CDR3nt: TGTGCCAGCAGTTTTTGGGGGAACACTGAAGCTTTCTTT

j_gene: TRBJ1-5
abundance: -
d_gene: -
v_gene: TRBV9
CDR3aa: CASSVNPLGQPQHF
CDR3nt: TGTGCCAGCAGCGTAAACCCCCTTGGTCAGCCCCAGCATTTT

j_gene: TRBJ2-1
abundance: many
d_gene: -
v_gene: TRBV7-2
CDR3aa: CASSLVLASYNEQFF
CDR3nt: TGTGCCAGCAGCTTAGTACTAGCTTCCTACAATGAGCAGTTCTTC

j_gene: TRBJ2-3
abundance: many
d_gene: TRBD1
v_gene: TRBV20-1
CDR3aa: CSAWDRTDTDTQYF
CDR3nt: TGCAGTGCCTGGGACAGGACAGACACAGATACGCAGTATTTT

j_gene: TRBJ2-3
abundance: many
d_gene: TRBD2
v_gene: TRBV28
CDR3aa: CASSPGLAGGGWRGTQYF
CDR3nt: TGTGCCAGCAGTCCCGGACTAGCGGGAGGAGGCTGGAGAGGTACGCAGTATTTT

j_gene: TRBJ2-3
abundance: many
d_gene: -
v_gene: TRBV4-1
CDR3aa: CASSLKGGGRSLTDTQYF
CDR3nt: TGCGCCAGCAGCCTCAAGGGGGGAGGGCGGAGCCTCACAGATACGCAGTATTTT

j_gene: TRBJ2-3
abundance: many
d_gene: -
v_gene: TRBV2
CDR3aa: CASSEAESDTQYF
CDR3nt: TGTGCCAGCAGTGAAGCAGAGTCGGATACGCAGTATTTT

j_gene: TRBJ2-3
abundance: many
d_gene: -
v_gene: TRBV2
CDR3aa: CASSGTMGSDTQYF
CDR3nt: TGTGCCAGCAGTGGGACTATGGGGTCAGATACGCAGTATTTT

j_gene: TRBJ1-4
abundance: many
d_gene: -
v_gene: TRBV12-3/TRBV12-4
CDR3aa: CASSFSGPNEKLFF
CDR3nt: TGTGCCAGCAGTTTCTCGGGGCCAAATGAAAAACTGTTTTTT

j_gene: TRBJ2-3
abundance: many
d_gene: -
v_gene: TRBV5-1
CDR3aa: CASSSDLHRSTDTQYF
CDR3nt: TGCGCCAGCAGCTCGGACCTCCATAGAAGCACAGATACGCAGTATTTT

j_gene: TRBJ2-2
abundance: many
d_gene: TRBD2
v_gene: TRBV27
CDR3aa: CASTGLAGAAGELFF
CDR3nt: TGTGCCAGCACGGGACTAGCGGGAGCTGCCGGGGAGCTGTTTTTT

j_gene: TRBJ1-1
abundance: many
d_gene: -
v_gene: TRBV6-1
CDR3aa: CASSLTVDTEAFF
CDR3nt: TGTGCCAGCAGCCTTACGGTGGACACTGAAGCTTTCTTT

j_gene: TRBJ1-2
abundance: -
d_gene: -
v_gene: TRBV10-3
CDR3aa: CAAGTHWYGYTF
CDR3nt: TGTGCCGCCGGGACACATTGGTATGGCTACACCTTC

j_gene: TRBJ2-2
abundance: many
d_gene: -
v_gene: TRBV2
CDR3aa: CASSNRVGTGELFF
CDR3nt: TGTGCCAGCAGTAACAGGGTGGGCACCGGGGAGCTGTTTTTT

j_gene: TRBJ2-1
abundance: -
d_gene: TRBD2
v_gene: TRBV11-2
CDR3aa: CASSSDRLADKDEQFF
CDR3nt: TGTGCCAGCAGCTCCGATCGACTAGCGGATAAGGATGAGCAGTTCTTC

j_gene: TRBJ2-1
abundance: many
d_gene: -
v_gene: TRBV20-1
CDR3aa: CSARVYNEQSF
CDR3nt: TGCAGTGCTAGAGTTTACAATGAGCAGTCCTTC

j_gene: TRBJ1-6
abundance: many
d_gene: -
v_gene: TRBV7-8
CDR3aa: CASSSSVSSPLHF
CDR3nt: TGTGCCAGCAGCTCCTCAGTGAGTTCACCCCTCCACTTT

j_gene: TRBJ2-5
abundance: many
d_gene: -
v_gene: TRBV20-1
CDR3aa: CSARRQETLLQETQYF
CDR3nt: TGCAGTGCTAGAAGACAGGAGACCCTACTCCAAGAGACCCAGTACTTC

j_gene: TRBJ2-2
abundance: many
d_gene: -
v_gene: TRBV24-1
CDR3aa: CATSDPNDTGELFF
CDR3nt: TGTGCCACCAGTGACCCTAACGACACCGGGGAGCTGTTTTTT

j_gene: TRBJ2-5
abundance: many
d_gene: TRBD2
v_gene: TRBV15
CDR3aa: CATSRGLAGGVTQYF
CDR3nt: TGTGCCACCAGCAGAGGCCTAGCGGGAGGAGTGACCCAGTACTTC